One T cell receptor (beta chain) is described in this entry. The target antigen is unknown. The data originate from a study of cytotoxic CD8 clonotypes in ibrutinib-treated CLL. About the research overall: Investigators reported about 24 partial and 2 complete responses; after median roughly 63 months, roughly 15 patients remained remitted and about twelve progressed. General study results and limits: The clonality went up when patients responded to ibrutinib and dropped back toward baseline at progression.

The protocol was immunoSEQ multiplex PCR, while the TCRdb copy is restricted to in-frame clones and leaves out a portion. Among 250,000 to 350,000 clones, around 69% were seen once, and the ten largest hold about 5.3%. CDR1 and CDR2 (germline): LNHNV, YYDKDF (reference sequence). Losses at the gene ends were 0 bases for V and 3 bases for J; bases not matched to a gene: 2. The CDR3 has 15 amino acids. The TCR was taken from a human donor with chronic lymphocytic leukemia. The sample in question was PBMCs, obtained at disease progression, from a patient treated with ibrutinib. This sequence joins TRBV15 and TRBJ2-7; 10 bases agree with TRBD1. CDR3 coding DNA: TGTGCCACCAGCAGAGAAAGGGACAGGGGCTACGAGCAGTACTTC. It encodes CATSRERDRGYEQYF.